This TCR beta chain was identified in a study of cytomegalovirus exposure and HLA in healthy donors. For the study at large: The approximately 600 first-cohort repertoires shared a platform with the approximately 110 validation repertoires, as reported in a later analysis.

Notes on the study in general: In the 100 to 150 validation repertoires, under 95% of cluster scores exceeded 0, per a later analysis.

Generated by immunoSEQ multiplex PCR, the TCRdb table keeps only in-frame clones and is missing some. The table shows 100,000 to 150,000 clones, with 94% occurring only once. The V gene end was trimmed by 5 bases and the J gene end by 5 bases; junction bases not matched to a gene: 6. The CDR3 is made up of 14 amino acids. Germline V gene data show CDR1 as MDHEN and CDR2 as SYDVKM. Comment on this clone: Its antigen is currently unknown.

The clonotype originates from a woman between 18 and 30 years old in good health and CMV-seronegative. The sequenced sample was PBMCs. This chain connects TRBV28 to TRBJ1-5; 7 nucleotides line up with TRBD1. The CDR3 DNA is TGTGCCAGCAGTCCCGGGACAGTCCATCAGCCCCAGCATTTT. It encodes CASSPGTVHQPQHF.